Below, 27 T cell receptor beta chains from the same sample are listed, as sequenced in a study of T cell changes during pregnancy in multiple sclerosis. TCRdb's table, derived via immunoSEQ multiplex PCR, lists solely in-frame clones and lacks some. Of approximately 70,000 clones in the sample, 80% to 95% were seen once. The starting material was peripheral blood, obtained in the second trimester of pregnancy. The receptors come from a female donor with multiple sclerosis, enrolled in a pregnancy study.

J is TRBJ2-1 and V is TRBV7-2; TRBD2 aligns across 13 bases. Trimming at V came to 5 bases and at J to 4 bases, leaving 5 bases not matched to a gene. The CDR3 length is 16 residues. The germline V gene has CDR1 SGHTA and CDR2 FQGNSA. CDR3 in DNA: TGTGCCAGCAGCAGGACTAGCGGGGGAGGTTACAATGAGCAGTTCTTC. Amino acids: CASSRTSGGGYNEQFF.

This chain links TRBV4-1 with TRBJ2-2; 10 nucleotides match TRBD2. The CDR3 has 17 amino acids. CDR1 is MGHRA and CDR2 is YSYEKL in the germline V gene. V was pared by 1 base and J by 5 bases, with 7 bases of the junction left unmatched. This CDR3 reads CASSQALAGEGTGELFF. In DNA, the CDR3 is TGCGCCAGCAGCCAAGCGCTAGCGGGAGAAGGAACCGGGGAGCTGTTTTTT.

Only a few counts were recorded for this clone. The V call is TRBV25-1, the J call TRBJ1-1; D may be TRBD1 (5 bases). The CDR3 consists of 14 residues. Germline assignment: CDR1 MGHDK and CDR2 SYGVNS. Between the trimmed V and J ends, which lost 5 bases and 5 bases, there was a span of 15 bases. The CDR3: CASSNRGLGTEAFF. CDR3 sequence (DNA): TGTGCCAGCAGTAATCGGGGGTTGGGGACTGAAGCTTTCTTT.

This clone was counted a single time. The V gene is TRBV6-1, the J gene TRBJ1-2; 7 nucleotides agree with TRBD1. The CDR3 covers 15 residues. After removal of 5 bases from V and 5 bases from J, the junction contained 11 bases not matched to a gene. Germline V gives CDR1 MNHNS, CDR2 SASEGT. The CDR3 here is CASSPSGTAPYGYTF. The DNA of the CDR3 is TGTGCCAGCAGTCCCTCCGGGACAGCCCCTTATGGCTACACCTTC.

This clone was recorded only once. Written as DNA, the CDR3 is TGTGCCAGCAGCAATACAGGGATTCCCTATGGCTACACCTTC. Residues: CASSNTGIPYGYTF. The rearrangement links TRBV5-6 to TRBJ1-2; D perhaps matches TRBD1 (6 bases). Germline lookup yields CDR1 SGHDT and CDR2 YYEEEE. This CDR3 is 14 amino acids long. V dropped 4 bases and J dropped 4 bases, with 14 bases sitting between them.

The rearrangement uses TRBV5-1 and TRBJ2-2; TRBD2 is a possible D gene (5 bases). CDR3 size: 16 residues. Germline loops: CDR1 SGHRS, CDR2 YFSETQ. The ends were cut back, 0 bases at V and 0 bases at J, with 9 bases in the middle. The CDR3 DNA is TGCGCCAGCAGCTTGGGGCTAGCCGCGAACACCGGGGAGCTGTTTTTT. Protein product: CASSLGLAANTGELFF.

The rearrangement uses TRBV11-3 and TRBJ2-7; D is uncertain. Germline CDR1 and CDR2: SGHNT and YENEEA. The CDR3 extends over 14 amino acids. V lost 5 bases and J 0 bases, leaving 11 bases between the germline ends. CDR3: CASSPTASSYEQYF. CDR3 coding DNA: TGTGCCAGCAGCCCCACTGCAAGCTCCTACGAGCAGTACTTC.

This sequence joins TRBV5-4 and TRBJ1-1; TRBD1 aligns across 10 bases. Germline assignment: CDR1 SGHNT and CDR2 YYREEE (reference sequence). The V gene end was trimmed by 4 bases and the J gene end by 4 bases; junction bases not matched to a gene: 10. The CDR3 has 16 residues. In DNA, the CDR3 is TGTGCCAGCAGCCCATCCGGGACAGGGGCCTTCACTGAAGCTTTCTTT. Its protein is CASSPSGTGAFTEAFF.

The chain recombines TRBV15 with TRBJ2-1, with D tentatively TRBD2 (7 bases). The CDR3 spans 15 residues. Germline V lookup: CDR1 LNHNV, CDR2 YYDKDF (reference sequence). V was trimmed by 1 base and J by 4 bases, leaving 11 bases between them. DNA of the CDR3: TGTGCCACCAGCAGAGTTGAGGGGGGGTACAATGAGCAGTTCTTC. Amino acid sequence: CATSRVEGGYNEQFF.

This chain links TRBV6-5 with TRBJ1-2; no clear D. With 2 bases removed from V and 3 bases from J, the gap between germline ends came to 10 bases. The CDR3 has 14 amino acids. Germline loops: CDR1 MNHEY, CDR2 SVGAGI. This chain's CDR3 is CASSYDGEDYGYTF. The CDR3 nucleotides are TGTGCCAGCAGTTACGATGGGGAGGACTATGGCTACACCTTC.

This clone was observed a few times. The chain is built from TRBV6-1 and TRBJ2-7, with 9 bases identical to TRBD1. This CDR3 comprises 15 residues. V shed 7 bases and J 5 bases; nucleotides not matched to a gene: 12. Germline V gives CDR1 MNHNS, CDR2 SASEGT. CDR3 DNA sequence: TGTGCCAGCAACCCCTACAGGGGGCCGGGGAACGAGCAGTACTTC. Translated: CASNPYRGPGNEQYF.

V is TRBV5-6 and J is TRBJ1-2; 9 nucleotides align to TRBD1. Unmatched junction bases numbered 11, after V lost 4 bases and J lost 4 bases. Germline loops: CDR1 SGHDT, CDR2 YYEEEE. The CDR3 is 16 amino acids. In DNA, the CDR3 is TGTGCCAGCAGCGGACTGAGACAGGGGGGTACCTATGGCTACACCTTC. Translated, it gives CASSGLRQGGTYGYTF.

V gene TRBV25-1 combines with J gene TRBJ1-1; 10 bases are a match to TRBD1. This CDR3 region has 15 residues. J gave up 5 bases and V 2 bases, and 5 bases lay outside the gene matches. The germline gives CDR1 MGHDK, CDR2 SYGVNS. DNA of the CDR3: TGTGCCAGCAGTGAAAGGGACAGGGGTAGAACTGAAGCTTTCTTT. The encoded protein is CASSERDRGRTEAFF.

This rearrangement joins TRBV7-9 to TRBJ2-3; 10 bases are shared with TRBD1. Per the germline V gene, CDR1 is SEHNR and CDR2 is FQNEAQ (reference sequence). The V gene end was trimmed by 4 bases and the J gene end by 3 bases; junction bases not matched to a gene: 7. The CDR3 covers 16 residues. CDR3 DNA sequence: TGTGCCAGCAGCTCCCGGGACAGGGGTATAACAGATACGCAGTATTTT. Protein sequence: CASSSRDRGITDTQYF.

This chain's CDR3 is CASSQDFQGSYNEQFF. The CDR3 DNA is TGTGCCAGCAGCCAAGATTTCCAGGGCTCCTACAATGAGCAGTTCTTC. The chain recombines TRBV4-2 with TRBJ2-1; D might be TRBD1 (5 bases). Per germline, CDR1 LGHNA and CDR2 YNFKEQ. Trimming shortened V by 0 bases and J by 0 bases, and 9 bases separated the two germline ends. The CDR3 is 16 residues long.

The rearrangement links TRBV19 to TRBJ2-1; 14 positions match TRBD2. With 4 bases clipped from V and 4 bases from J, the junction kept 3 bases outside the gene matches. This CDR3 is 16 amino acids long. Germline V gene sequence: CDR1 LNHDA, CDR2 SQIVND (reference sequence). The CDR3 DNA sequence: TGTGCCAGTAGTAGGGGGACTAGCGGGGGATACAATGAGCAGTTCTTC. Translating gives CASSRGTSGGYNEQFF.

V gene TRBV28 combines with J gene TRBJ2-7, with 8 bases fitting TRBD2. V lost 2 bases and J lost 6; bases outside the gene matches: 6. From germline, CDR1 is MDHEN and CDR2 SYDVKM. CDR3 size: 14 residues. The CDR3 region is CASSLLREVSEQYF. The CDR3 DNA follows: TGTGCCAGCAGTTTACTGCGGGAGGTCTCCGAGCAGTACTTC.

This chain joins TRBV5-1 and TRBJ2-2; 9 nucleotides agree with TRBD2. The V segment lost 4 bases and the J segment 5 bases; nucleotides outside the gene matches: 15. CDR1 is SGHRS and CDR2 is YFSETQ in the germline V gene. The CDR3 has 18 residues. CDR3: CASSPENVAGDNTGELFF. DNA of the CDR3: TGCGCCAGCAGCCCGGAAAACGTAGCGGGGGACAATACCGGGGAGCTGTTTTTT.

DNA for the CDR3: TGTGCCAGCAGTTACTCGACAGGGGGCAATCAGCCCCAGCATTTT. It codes for CASSYSTGGNQPQHF. This chain links TRBV6-5 with TRBJ1-5; TRBD1 matches 8 bases. The V gene's germline CDR1 is MNHEY and CDR2 SVGAGI. The CDR3 is made up of 15 amino acids. The V gene end was trimmed by 0 bases and the J gene end by 2 bases; junction bases not matched to a gene: 0.

The CDR3 region is CASARGQGDYGYTF. CDR3 in DNA: TGTGCCAGCGCCCGGGGACAGGGGGACTATGGCTACACCTTC. The chain has TRBV7-9 and TRBJ1-2; 11 bases line up with TRBD1. The V segment lost 8 bases and the J segment 3 bases; nucleotides outside the gene matches: 5. The CDR3 has 14 residues. Germline V gives CDR1 SEHNR, CDR2 FQNEAQ (reference sequence).

This clone appeared once. This sample includes further DNA sequences coding for the same CDR3. The chain recombines TRBV20-1 with TRBJ1-2; D unresolved. The CDR3 length is 11 residues. Germline values: CDR1 DFQATT, CDR2 SNEGSKA (reference sequence). The CDR3 here is CSALMSYGYTF. The CDR3 DNA sequence: TGCAGCGCGTTGATGAGCTATGGCTACACCTTC.

This chain connects TRBV6-6 to TRBJ2-7; 10 nucleotides match TRBD1. The CDR3 has 16 amino acids. Germline CDR1 MNHNY, CDR2 SVGAGI (reference sequence). V trimming: 2 bases; J trimming: 4 bases; junction bases outside the gene matches: 8. The CDR3 nucleotides read TGTGCCAGCAGTTACGCTCGCGGACAGGGGGTATACGAGCAGTACTTC. Protein sequence: CASSYARGQGVYEQYF.

The V gene is TRBV18, the J gene TRBJ1-1, with TRBD1 as a possible D gene (5 bases). V was pared by 2 bases and J by 2 bases, with 15 bases between. The CDR3 covers 16 residues. The germline gives CDR1 KGHSH, CDR2 LQKENI. As DNA, the CDR3 is TGTGCCAGCTCACCAGTTGCGGGGGGATTTAACACTGAAGCTTTCTTT. It codes for CASSPVAGGFNTEAFF.

The V gene is TRBV5-1, the J gene TRBJ1-1; 9 nucleotides agree with TRBD1. The CDR3 totals 14 residues. Looked up from germline, CDR1 is SGHRS and CDR2 is YFSETQ. J was trimmed by 6 bases and V by 2 bases; bases with no gene match: 5. CDR3 sequence reads: CASSLPTGGAEAFF. The CDR3, as DNA: TGCGCCAGCAGCTTACCTACAGGGGGCGCTGAAGCTTTCTTT. The complete variable domain, with remaining parts taken from reference TRBV5-1 and TRBJ1-1, reads KAGVTQTPRYLIKTRGQQVTLSCSPISGHRSVSWYQQTPGQGLQFLFEYFSETQRNKGNFPGRFSGRQFSNSRSEMNVSTLELGDSALYLCASSLPTGGAEAFFGQGTRLTVV.

The gene calls are TRBV7-2 and TRBJ1-1; maybe TRBD1 (6 bases). The CDR3 totals 14 residues. Looked up from germline, CDR1 is SGHTA and CDR2 is FQGNSA. The V end lost 5 bases, the J end lost 1 base, and 11 bases lay between the germline ends. The CDR3 loop reads CASSPGVRNTEAFF. CDR3 bases: TGTGCCAGCAGCCCAGGGGTAAGGAACACTGAAGCTTTCTTT.

The chain is built from TRBV7-3 and TRBJ2-5; possibly TRBD1 for D (6 bases). The germline CDR1 and CDR2 sequences are SGHTA and FQGTGA. CDR3 length: 16 residues. The V gene lost 5 bases and the J gene lost 2 bases, with 18 bases spanning the gap. The CDR3 DNA follows: TGTGCCAGCAGCCCGTTACCGACAGGACCTCAAGAGACCCAGTACTTC. This translates into CASSPLPTGPQETQYF.

The chain joins TRBV27 to TRBJ2-7; 7 bases map to TRBD2. This CDR3 has 15 amino acids. With V trimmed by 3 bases and J by 3 bases, 8 bases remained unmatched. Per germline, CDR1 MNHEY and CDR2 SMNVEV (reference sequence). CDR3 sequence: CASSFQAGKFYEQYF. DNA for the CDR3: TGTGCCAGCAGTTTTCAAGCGGGAAAATTCTACGAGCAGTACTTC.